What follows is one TCR beta chain and its context. Its antigen is still unknown. The germline V and J ends were trimmed by 0 bases and 8 bases, with 6 bases remaining between them. CDR3 length: 12 residues. The germline V gene has CDR1 SGHNT and CDR2 YYREEE (reference sequence). The data are from a study of PD-L1 blockade in urothelial cancer. Study-level information: The patients had undergone anywhere from 0 to 3 prior chemotherapy regimens.

Time point meaning: pretreatment peripheral blood. Anywhere from 1 to 8 samples came from each patient, spanning pretreatment and on-treatment. The data were produced by immunoSEQ multiplex PCR, yet TCRdb's version contains in-frame clones alone and is incomplete. The sample has 45,000 to 70,000 clones, about 85% seen once; the top ten hold about 15%. Study observations and caveats: Improved survival was predicted by pretreatment blood TCR clonality below the median.

The source is a man between 65 and 80 years old with urothelial cancer. The material was PBMCs, obtained around atezolizumab (anti-PD-L1) treatment. The V and J genes are TRBV5-4 and TRBJ2-1; no firm D call. CDR3 coding DNA: TGTGCCAGCAGCTTGGAGCAGGATGAGCAGTTCTTC. This encodes CASSLEQDEQFF. The full variable domain, its missing parts supplied by reference TRBV5-4 and TRBJ2-1, is ETGVTQSPTHLIKTRGQQVTLRCSSQSGHNTVSWYQQALGQGPQFIFQYYREEENGRGNFPPRFSGLQFPNYSSELNVNALELDDSALYLCASSLEQDEQFFGPGTRLTVL.